The next 6 T cell receptor beta chains were all read from a single sample in a study of blood T cells in healthy people across ages. Together with a sample-barcoded 5' primer, a J-beta primer mix was included in a second PCR lasting 7 to 11 cycles. TCRdb analysed the 5' RACE reads with MiXCR anew, one entry per CDR3 protein. This sample has around 1.5 million distinct CDR3 sequences; around 35% occur once, and the top ten carry around 10%. Sequencing was performed on blood. The receptors shown here come from a woman younger than 45 in good health.

The chain couples TRBV7-8 to TRBJ2-5; D unresolved. The CDR3 has 15 amino acids. Germline CDR1 is SGHVS and CDR2 is FQNEAQ. Trimming removed 1 base at V and 5 bases at J, with 14 bases between. CDR3 bases: TGTGCCAGCAGCTTAGATAACAGTTTAGGGGAGACCCAGTACTTC. Protein sequence: CASSLDNSLGETQYF.

This clonotype was picked up a small number of times. The rearrangement joins TRBV13 to TRBJ2-7, with TRBD1 matching over 7 bases. This CDR3 is built from 14 residues. V was clipped by 5 bases and J by 2 bases; unmatched bases: 6. Per germline, CDR1 PRHDT and CDR2 FYEKMQ (reference sequence). The CDR3 spells CASSRLTGTYEQYF. For the CDR3, the DNA is TGTGCCAGCAGCCGATTGACAGGGACCTACGAGCAGTACTTC.

The rearrangement links TRBV5-6 to TRBJ2-3; D is undetermined. Germline CDR1 is SGHDT and CDR2 is YYEEEE. Trimming took 5 bases from V and 4 from J, leaving 14 bases between them. The CDR3 covers 14 residues. The chain's CDR3 is CASSLPSGADTQYF. CDR3 DNA: TGTGCCAGCAGTCTACCGAGTGGTGCAGATACGCAGTATTTT. The variable domain in full, completed from reference TRBV5-6 and TRBJ2-3, reads DAGVTQSPTHLIKTRGQQVTLRCSPKSGHDTVSWYQQALGQGPQFIFQYYEEEERQRGNFPDRFSGHQFPNYSSELNVNALLLGDSALYLCASSLPSGADTQYFGPGTRLTVL.

In this sample, this clonotype turned up a few times. The chain has TRBV7-9 and TRBJ2-3; D is ambiguous. Trimming left V 5 bases short and J 2 bases short, with 20 bases between. Per germline, CDR1 SEHNR and CDR2 FQNEAQ (reference sequence). The length of the CDR3 is 17 residues. The CDR3 sequence is CASSQSRGWFNTDTQYF. The CDR3 bases are TGTGCCAGCAGCCAGTCACGAGGATGGTTTAACACAGATACGCAGTATTTT. Full variable domain (missing parts from reference TRBV7-9 and TRBJ2-3): DTGVSQNPRHKITKRGQNVTFRCDPISEHNRLYWYRQTLGQGPEFLTYFQNEAQLEKSRLLSDRFSAERPKGSFSTLEIQRTEQGDSAMYLCASSQSRGWFNTDTQYFGPGTRLTVL.

The chain is built from TRBV19 and TRBJ2-7; D is uncertain. This CDR3 region has 15 residues. Trimming shortened V by 7 bases and J by 0 bases, and 16 bases separated the two germline ends. CDR1 LNHDA and CDR2 SQIVND come from the germline V gene (reference sequence). In nucleotides, the CDR3 is TGTGCCAGTACTCCTGGGCGAGGATCCTCCTACGAGCAGTACTTC. It encodes CASTPGRGSSYEQYF.

This clonotype was counted only a few times. The junction does not match germline at one end; this may be a read error. The chain uses TRBV6-5 and TRBJ1-2, with D maybe TRBD1 (5 bases). Germline V gene data show CDR1 as MNHEY and CDR2 as SVGAGI. The CDR3 is made up of 13 amino acids. The CDR3 reads CASSAGRGDGYTF. The CDR3 region has the DNA TGTGCCAGCAGTGCCGGAAGGGGCGATGGTTACACCTTC.